The clone carrying this T cell receptor (beta chain) has a handful of counts. CDR3 length: 15 amino acids. Germline CDR1 reads LNHNV; CDR2 reads YYDKDF (reference sequence). Trimming cost V 3 bases and J 9 bases, with 18 bases left between them. These data belong to a study of T-cell reconstitution after alpha-beta-depleted transplantation in children. The library targeted TCRbeta and was prepared with unique molecular identifiers. MiXCR, applied by TCRdb to the PCR reads, yields one record per CDR3 protein. The data show about 540,000 distinct CDR3 sequences, roughly 18% seen once. The specimen was PBMCs from the stem cell graft donor, collected from the stem cell graft. The TCR sequence derives from a human donor who donated a stem cell graft to a child with acute lymphoblastic leukemia. The chain carries TRBV15 and TRBJ2-1; D is possibly TRBD1 (6 bases). CDR3 in DNA: TGTGCCACCAGCAGTTACAGGGACAAGGGCAGTGAGCAGTTCTTC. Translated, it gives CATSSYRDKGSEQFF.